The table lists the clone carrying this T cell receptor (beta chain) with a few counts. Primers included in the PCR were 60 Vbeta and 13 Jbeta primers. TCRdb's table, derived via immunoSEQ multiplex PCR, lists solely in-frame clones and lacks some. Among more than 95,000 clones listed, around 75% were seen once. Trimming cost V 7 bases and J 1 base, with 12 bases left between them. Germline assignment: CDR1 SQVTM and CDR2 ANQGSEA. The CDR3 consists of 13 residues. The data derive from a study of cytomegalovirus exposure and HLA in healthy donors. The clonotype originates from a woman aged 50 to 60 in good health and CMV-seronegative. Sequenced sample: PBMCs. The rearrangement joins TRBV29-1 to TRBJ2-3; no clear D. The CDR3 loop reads CSEWRPGTDTQYF. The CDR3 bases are TGCAGCGAATGGAGACCAGGCACAGATACGCAGTATTTT.